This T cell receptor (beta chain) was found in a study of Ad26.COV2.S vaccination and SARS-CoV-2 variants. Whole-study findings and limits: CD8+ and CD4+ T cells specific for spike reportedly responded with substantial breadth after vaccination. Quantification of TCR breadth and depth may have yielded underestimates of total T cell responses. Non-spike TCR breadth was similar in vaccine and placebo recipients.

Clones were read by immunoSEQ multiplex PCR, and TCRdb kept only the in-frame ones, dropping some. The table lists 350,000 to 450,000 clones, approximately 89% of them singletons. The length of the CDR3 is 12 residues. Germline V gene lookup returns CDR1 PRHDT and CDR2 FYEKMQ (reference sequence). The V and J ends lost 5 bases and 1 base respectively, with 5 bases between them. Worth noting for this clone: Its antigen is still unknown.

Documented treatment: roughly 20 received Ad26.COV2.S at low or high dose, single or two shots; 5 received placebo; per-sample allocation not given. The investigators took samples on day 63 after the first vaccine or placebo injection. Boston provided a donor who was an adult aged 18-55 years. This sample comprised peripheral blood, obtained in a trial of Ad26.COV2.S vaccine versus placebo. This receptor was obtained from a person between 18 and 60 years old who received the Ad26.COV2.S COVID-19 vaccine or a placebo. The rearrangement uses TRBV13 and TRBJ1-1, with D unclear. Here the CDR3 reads CASSPQNTEAFF. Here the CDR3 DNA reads TGTGCCAGCAGCCCTCAGAACACTGAAGCTTTCTTT.